These 19 T cell receptor beta chains were all obtained from the same sample, sequenced in a study of OX40 agonist ivuxolimab in advanced cancers. The data were produced by immunoSEQ multiplex PCR, yet TCRdb's version contains in-frame clones alone and is incomplete. The table lists 37,000 or so clones, 82% of them singletons. This specimen consisted of CD4+ or CD8+ T cells sorted from blood, obtained in a trial of the OX40 agonist ivuxolimab. Every receptor here comes from an adult with an advanced solid tumor such as melanoma, head and neck, liver or kidney cancer.

This rearrangement joins TRBV28 to TRBJ1-5; maybe TRBD1 (5 bases). The CDR3 has 14 residues. Looked up from germline, CDR1 is MDHEN and CDR2 is SYDVKM. V lost 6 bases, J lost 0 bases, and 9 bases lay in between. CDR3 in amino acids: CASSRDISNQPQHF. CDR3 in DNA: TGTGCCAGCAGCAGGGATATTAGCAATCAGCCCCAGCATTTT. The full variable domain, with the rest looked up from reference TRBV28 and TRBJ1-5, is DVKVTQSSRYLVKRTGEKVFLECVQDMDHENMFWYRQDPGLGLRLIYFSYDVKMKEKGDIPEGYSVSREKKERFSLILESASTNQTSMYLCASSRDISNQPQHFGDGTRLSIL.

The genes are TRBV2 and TRBJ1-1; 8 bases agree with TRBD1. The J segment lost 1 base and the V segment lost 9 bases, leaving 4 bases of the junction unmatched. The length of the CDR3 is 13 residues. The germline CDR1 and CDR2 sequences are SNHLY and FYNNEI. The CDR3 spells CASSGGQNTEAFF. For the CDR3, the DNA is TGTGCCAGTTCAGGGGGCCAGAACACTGAAGCTTTCTTT. Full variable domain (outside the CDR3, taken from reference TRBV2 and TRBJ1-1): EPEVTQTPSHQVTQMGQEVILRCVPISNHLYFYWYRQILGQKVEFLVSFYNNEISEKSEIFDDQFSVERPDGSNFTLKIRSTKLEDSAMYFCASSGGQNTEAFFGQGTRLTVV.

The rearrangement links TRBV29-1 to TRBJ1-1; no clear D. This CDR3 spans 15 amino acids. Germline-derived CDR1 and CDR2 are SQVTM and ANQGSEA. The V end was cut by 1 base, the J end by 2 bases, with 14 bases between. The CDR3 DNA is TGCAGCGTTGAAGTTCCTTTACCGACCAACACTGAAGCTTTCTTT. Its translation is CSVEVPLPTNTEAFF.

The rearrangement uses TRBV9 and TRBJ1-1; 9 nucleotides align to TRBD1. V lost 4 bases and J lost 4; bases outside the gene matches: 8. CDR1 is SGDLS, CDR2 YYNGEE, per germline. This CDR3 has 15 residues. As DNA, the CDR3 is TGTGCCAGCAGCCCAGCGCCGACAGGGGGCACTGAAGCTTTCTTT. Its protein is CASSPAPTGGTEAFF.

This rearrangement joins TRBV7-8 to TRBJ2-3, with no clear D. The CDR3 length is 15 residues. Trimming removed 1 base at V and 4 bases at J, with 12 bases between. Germline V lookup: CDR1 SGHVS, CDR2 FQNEAQ. The CDR3 DNA sequence: TGTGCCAGCAGCTTAGGTCTAGGGATGGCAGATACGCAGTATTTT. Translating gives CASSLGLGMADTQYF. Filled out from reference TRBV7-8 and TRBJ2-3, the complete variable domain reads GAGVSQSPRYKVAKRGQDVALRCDPISGHVSLFWYQQALGQGPEFLTYFQNEAQLDKSGLPSDRFFAERPEGSVSTLKIQRTQQEDSAVYLCASSLGLGMADTQYFGPGTRLTVL.

The chain recombines TRBV10-3 with TRBJ1-1; D remains ambiguous. The CDR3 runs 13 residues. Looked up from germline, CDR1 is ENHRY and CDR2 is SYGVKD. The ends were cut back, 7 bases at V and 3 bases at J, with 12 bases in the middle. The DNA for the CDR3 is TGTGCCATCACCTTCAATAGGGACACTGAAGCTTTCTTT. Amino acids: CAITFNRDTEAFF.

This chain links TRBV7-3 with TRBJ1-6; possible D gene TRBD1, 5 bases. The CDR3 covers 15 residues. The V end was cut by 4 bases, the J end by 3 bases, with 10 bases between. Germline V lookup: CDR1 SGHTA, CDR2 FQGTGA. The DNA of the CDR3 is TGTGCCAGCAGCTGGACACCTAACTATAATTCACCCCTCCACTTT. Amino acid sequence: CASSWTPNYNSPLHF.

The rearrangement links TRBV28 to TRBJ1-2, with a possible D match to TRBD1 (5 bases). From germline, CDR1 is MDHEN and CDR2 SYDVKM. The V and J ends lost 3 bases and 8 bases respectively, with 16 bases between them. CDR3 length: 14 residues. CDR3: CASSLIAGQGGYTF. DNA of the CDR3: TGTGCCAGCAGTTTGATAGCGGGGCAGGGAGGCTACACCTTC.

This chain joins TRBV11-1 and TRBJ2-5; 8 bases fit TRBD1. The end of the DNA is better explained by TRBJ2-7, so the J call may be wrong. The CDR3 has 12 amino acids. CDR1 is SGHAT and CDR2 is FQDESV in the germline V gene (reference sequence). CDR3 loop: CATPQGEYEQYF. CDR3 in DNA: TGTGCCACCCCACAGGGGGAGTACGAGCAGTACTTC.

V gene TRBV7-3 combines with J gene TRBJ2-1, with 11 bases lining up with TRBD2. V trimming: 1 base; J trimming: 8 bases; junction bases outside the gene matches: 7. Per the germline V gene, CDR1 is SGHTA and CDR2 is FQGTGA. This CDR3 is built from 16 residues. CDR3 sequence reads: CASSLNLLAGVHEQFF. The CDR3 DNA reads TGTGCCAGCAGCTTAAATTTACTAGCGGGGGTGCATGAGCAGTTCTTC.

V gene TRBV27 combines with J gene TRBJ2-5; D may be TRBD1 or TRBD2 (6 bases each). Germline values: CDR1 MNHEY, CDR2 SMNVEV (reference sequence). The CDR3 sequence is 14 residues long. V was clipped by 3 bases and J by 5 bases, with 13 bases between them. The CDR3 here is CASSLWGARETQYF. CDR3 nucleotides: TGTGCCAGCAGTTTGTGGGGGGCGAGGGAGACCCAGTACTTC.

V usage is TRBV25-1 and J usage is TRBJ1-1, with 9 bases fitting TRBD1. V gave up 6 bases and J gave up 0 bases; unmatched junction bases: 8. CDR1 MGHDK and CDR2 SYGVNS come from the germline V gene. This CDR3 comprises 16 residues. CDR3: CASRGTGLVLNTEAFF. CDR3 DNA: TGTGCCAGCAGAGGGACAGGGTTGGTCTTGAACACTGAAGCTTTCTTT.

The chain joins TRBV27 to TRBJ2-1, with a weak D call TRBD1 (5 bases). Germline CDR1 and CDR2: MNHEY and SMNVEV (reference sequence). The CDR3 runs 14 residues. The germline V and J ends were trimmed by 5 bases and 6 bases, with 14 bases remaining between them. The CDR3 here is CASSPLDQGNEQFF. The CDR3 nucleotides are TGTGCCAGCAGTCCGCTGGACCAGGGCAATGAGCAGTTCTTC.

The J gene is TRBJ2-2, the V gene TRBV11-3, with D perhaps TRBD1 (5 bases). The germline V gene has CDR1 SGHNT and CDR2 YENEEA. Trimming pared 5 bases from V and 4 bases from J, leaving 8 bases between. The CDR3 has 13 amino acids. The CDR3 coding sequence is TGTGCCAGCAGCCTGACAGTCACCGGGGAGCTGTTTTTT. Translated, it gives CASSLTVTGELFF.

The chain carries TRBV19 and TRBJ2-7, with 8 bases lining up with TRBD1. Germline CDR1 reads LNHDA; CDR2 reads SQIVND (reference sequence). The CDR3 has 15 residues. Losses at the gene ends were 1 base for V and 2 bases for J; bases not matched to a gene: 4. CDR3 protein: CASSIGDRRTYEQYF. The CDR3 DNA follows: TGTGCCAGTAGTATAGGGGACAGGCGGACCTACGAGCAGTACTTC.

This clone was recorded a few times. V and J are TRBV2 and TRBJ1-1, with a tentative D call TRBD1 (6 bases). CDR1 and CDR2 (germline): SNHLY, FYNNEI. V lost 7 bases to trimming and J lost 4 bases, with 16 bases between them. The CDR3 is 14 residues long. The CDR3, as DNA: TGTGCCAGCATACCTGGGGGCGCGGGCACTGAAGCTTTCTTT. Translated, it gives CASIPGGAGTEAFF.

Note on this clone: Its ends do not fully match the called genes, so a read error is possible. The gene calls are TRBV6-1 and TRBJ2-7; 8 positions match TRBD1. This CDR3 has 15 amino acids. The germline CDR1 and CDR2 sequences are MNHNS and SASEGT. The CDR3 DNA reads as TGTGCCAGCAGTAAAGCCTGGACAGGGTCCTACGAGCAGTACTTC. Its protein is CASSKAWTGSYEQYF.

The J gene is TRBJ2-7, the V gene TRBV7-9, with TRBD2 identical over 9 bases. The CDR3 contains 16 residues. From germline, CDR1 is SEHNR and CDR2 FQNEAQ (reference sequence). Losses at the gene ends were 5 bases for V and 0 bases for J; bases not matched to a gene: 8. CDR3 sequence (DNA): TGTGCCAGCAGCCCCCCCGAGCGGGGGGACTCCTACGAGCAGTACTTC. Protein: CASSPPERGDSYEQYF.

As for this clone: This sample also contains other DNA sequences that code for the same CDR3. This chain uses TRBV10-1 with TRBJ2-7; 10 nucleotides match TRBD1. Trimming took 3 bases from V and 4 from J; bases not matched to a gene: 3. Per germline, CDR1 WNHNN and CDR2 SYGVQD (reference sequence). The CDR3 has 14 residues. The CDR3 coding sequence is TGCGCCAGCAGTGACGGGGACAGGGGTTACGAGCAGTACTTC. Residues: CASSDGDRGYEQYF.